One and the same sample provided the 23 T cell receptor beta chains below, sequenced in a study of T cell responses to AZD1222 COVID-19 vaccine. The assay was immunoSEQ multiplex PCR, and TCRdb's table has in-frame clones only and misses some. The sample consists of over 100,000 clones, about 88% of them appearing once. Sequences were derived from peripheral blood, sampled on day 0 of AZD1222 vaccination. The receptors here all came from an adult in good health.

The chain joins TRBV7-9 to TRBJ1-2, with D perhaps matching TRBD1 (5 bases). This CDR3 spans 14 amino acids. V lost 2 bases and J lost 2, with 9 bases in between. Germline V CDR1 and CDR2: SEHNR, FQNEAQ (reference sequence). DNA of the CDR3: TGTGCCAGCAGCTTATCGGGGCCCAACTATGGCTACACCTTC. Protein: CASSLSGPNYGYTF.

The chain joins TRBV10-3 to TRBJ2-7; D gene unclear. The CDR3 sequence is 12 residues long. Germline CDR1 ENHRY, CDR2 SYGVKD. Trimming took 6 bases from V and 2 from J, leaving 8 bases between them. The CDR3 spells CAISDLAYEQYF. CDR3 nucleotides: TGTGCCATCAGCGACCTAGCCTACGAGCAGTACTTC.

DNA for the CDR3: TGTGCCAGCAGCTTAGATCTAGGTCAGCCCCAGCATTTT. Translation: CASSLDLGQPQHF. This chain links TRBV7-2 with TRBJ1-5; D is unresolved. Trimming shortened V by 1 base and J by 6 bases, and 7 bases separated the two germline ends. This CDR3 is built from 13 residues. CDR1 and CDR2 from the germline V gene are SGHTA and FQGNSA.

V usage is TRBV29-1 and J usage is TRBJ2-5; 7 bases fit TRBD2. Unmatched junction bases numbered 16, after V lost 6 bases and J lost 12 bases. The CDR3 has 13 amino acids. Germline V gene lookup returns CDR1 SQVTM and CDR2 ANQGSEA. This CDR3 reads CSVGLGRETPEYF. CDR3 DNA: TGCAGCGTCGGGCTGGGGCGGGAGACTCCAGAGTACTTC.

This chain joins TRBV6-5 and TRBJ1-6, with D unclear. Germline CDR1 MNHEY, CDR2 SVGAGI. Trimming left V 6 bases short and J 10 bases short, with 13 bases between. The CDR3 contains 13 residues. This chain's CDR3 is CASRGDMSSPLHF. DNA of the CDR3: TGTGCCAGCAGGGGAGACATGAGCTCACCCCTCCACTTT.

V usage is TRBV23-1 and J usage is TRBJ1-4, with D hard to call. TRBV23-1 is known as an ORF, though its function is uncertain. V dropped 3 bases and J dropped 4 bases, with 21 bases sitting between them. This CDR3 has 18 residues. The CDR3 bases are TGCGCCAGCAGTCAGGCCAGCCCAGCCGACCTTCTTAATGAAAAACTGTTTTTT. Its protein product is CASSQASPADLLNEKLFF.

The chain couples TRBV7-2 to TRBJ2-7; TRBD2 matches at 9 bases. The V gene's germline CDR1 is SGHTA and CDR2 FQGNSA. The ends lost 5 bases at V and 0 bases at J; junction bases unmatched: 8. This CDR3 is 16 amino acids long. CDR3 protein: CASSPGASGVSYEQYF. For the CDR3, the DNA is TGTGCCAGCAGCCCAGGGGCTAGCGGGGTCTCCTACGAGCAGTACTTC.

This chain joins TRBV29-1 and TRBJ2-3; 9 positions agree with TRBD1. With V trimmed by 1 base and J by 5 bases, 7 bases remained unmatched. Per the germline V gene, CDR1 is SQVTM and CDR2 is ANQGSEA. This CDR3 contains 15 residues. CDR3 protein: CSVEGGQGRGDTQYF. The CDR3 DNA reads as TGCAGCGTTGAAGGGGGACAGGGAAGGGGAGATACGCAGTATTTT.

The rearrangement uses TRBV24-1 and TRBJ2-1; the match to TRBD2 covers 7 bases. This CDR3 has 14 amino acids. With 9 bases clipped from V and 4 bases from J, the junction kept 8 bases outside the gene matches. The germline CDR1 and CDR2 sequences are KGHDR and SFDVKD. CDR3 coding DNA: TGTGCCACCTCCCGGGGGGTTTCATACAATGAGCAGTTCTTC. It codes for CATSRGVSYNEQFF.

A single count supports this clone. This chain links TRBV2 with TRBJ2-5; TRBD2 agrees at 10 bases. Germline V gives CDR1 SNHLY, CDR2 FYNNEI. Germline trimming cut 6 bases from V and 5 bases from J; bases unmatched to any gene: 12. This CDR3 is built from 16 residues. The CDR3 nucleotides read TGTGCCAGCAGGGGCTCCCTAGCGGGAGTCGGTGAGACCCAGTACTTC. Its protein product is CASRGSLAGVGETQYF.

This clone was counted a single time. This chain uses TRBV18 with TRBJ1-2; TRBD1 agrees at 9 bases. Germline V gene sequence: CDR1 KGHSH, CDR2 LQKENI. This CDR3 region has 15 residues. V lost 2 bases to trimming and J lost 4 bases; unmatched junction nucleotides: 5. CDR3 bases: TGTGCCAGCTCACCAACTAGGGACAGGGCCTATGGCTACACCTTC. Its protein product is CASSPTRDRAYGYTF.

This rearrangement joins TRBV4-1 to TRBJ1-5; no definite D call. CDR3 length: 16 residues. Germline-derived CDR1 and CDR2 are MGHRA and YSYEKL. Trimming took off 2 bases at V and 6 bases at J, with 17 bases between the two ends. Written as DNA, the CDR3 is TGCGCCAGCAGCCAAACTCAGGTTCTATCGTTTCAGCCCCAGCATTTT. Translated: CASSQTQVLSFQPQHF.

V usage is TRBV28 and J usage is TRBJ2-1; D is possibly TRBD1 (6 bases). Germline V gene data show CDR1 as MDHEN and CDR2 as SYDVKM. V was shortened by 7 bases and J by 2 bases, with 9 bases between the two germline ends. This CDR3 region has 13 residues. The CDR3, as DNA: TGTGCCAGCATCCACAGGGCCTACAATGAGCAGTTCTTC. The encoded protein is CASIHRAYNEQFF.

The J gene is TRBJ1-2, the V gene TRBV28, with 12 nucleotides matching TRBD1. The CDR3 has 16 amino acids. The V segment lost 5 bases and the J segment 2 bases; nucleotides outside the gene matches: 6. Germline V lookup: CDR1 MDHEN, CDR2 SYDVKM. The CDR3 nucleotides are TGTGCCAGCAGTCCCGGGACAGGGGGCAAGAACTATGGCTACACCTTC. The encoded protein is CASSPGTGGKNYGYTF.

The genes are TRBV7-3 and TRBJ2-2, with unresolved D. Germline CDR1 is SGHTA and CDR2 is FQGTGA. This CDR3 is 14 amino acids long. Trimming stripped 1 base from V and 7 bases from J, with 10 bases between. Here the CDR3 reads CASSLSLWGGELFF. The DNA for the CDR3 is TGTGCCAGCAGCTTAAGTCTCTGGGGCGGGGAGCTGTTTTTT.

This clone was detected only a few times. The CDR3 protein is CASRSPPGLNPGNTIYF. The CDR3 DNA follows: TGTGCCAGCAGGTCCCCTCCGGGGCTGAACCCTGGAAACACCATATATTTT. This chain connects TRBV28 to TRBJ1-3; tentatively, D is TRBD1 (5 bases). V shed 6 bases and J shed 2 bases, with 20 bases lying between them. Germline V gene data show CDR1 as MDHEN and CDR2 as SYDVKM. This CDR3 is built from 17 residues.

The genes are TRBV29-1 and TRBJ1-2, with TRBD1 identical over 10 bases. Per germline, CDR1 SQVTM and CDR2 ANQGSEA. The CDR3 extends over 16 amino acids. With V trimmed by 5 bases and J by 5 bases, 14 bases remained unmatched. CDR3 sequence: CSVPAGQGMRGYGYTF. Written as DNA, the CDR3 is TGCAGCGTTCCCGCGGGACAGGGGATGAGGGGTTATGGCTACACCTTC.

In this sample, this clone turned up a few times. The chain links TRBV4-2 to TRBJ2-1, with 16 bases lining up with TRBD2. Looked up from germline, CDR1 is LGHNA and CDR2 is YNFKEQ. The length of the CDR3 is 15 residues. The V segment lost 5 bases and the J segment 9 bases; nucleotides outside the gene matches: 4. DNA for the CDR3: TGTGCCAGCAGCTCCGGGACTAGCGGGAGGGTTGAGCAGTTCTTC. It codes for CASSSGTSGRVEQFF.

Here the CDR3 DNA reads TGTGCCAGCAGCGTAGGCGACGGGAGTCGTTTGGCGTACGAGCAGTACTTC. This encodes CASSVGDGSRLAYEQYF. The rearrangement links TRBV9 to TRBJ2-7, with D possibly being TRBD2 (6 bases). Germline assignment: CDR1 SGDLS and CDR2 YYNGEE. The CDR3 extends over 17 amino acids. V shed 0 bases and J shed 4 bases, with 20 bases lying between them.

The chain is built from TRBV11-3 and TRBJ2-7; 7 bases are shared with TRBD1. The ends lost 4 bases at V and 7 bases at J; junction bases unmatched: 7. CDR1 SGHNT and CDR2 YENEEA come from the germline V gene. The CDR3 loop spans 13 amino acids. The CDR3 nucleotides are TGTGCCAGCAGCTCTGGACAGGCCAGGGAGCAGTACTTC. It encodes CASSSGQAREQYF.

This clone was detected once. This sequence joins TRBV29-1 and TRBJ2-2, with 8 nucleotides matching TRBD1. V was clipped by 7 bases and J by 1 base; unmatched bases: 2. The germline V gene encodes CDR1 SQVTM and CDR2 ANQGSEA. The length of the CDR3 is 13 residues. This chain's CDR3 is CSAGQGNTGELFF. The CDR3 nucleotides read TGCAGCGCTGGACAGGGGAACACCGGGGAGCTGTTTTTT.

V and J are TRBV5-6 and TRBJ2-7; 10 nucleotides line up with TRBD2. Germline loops: CDR1 SGHDT, CDR2 YYEEEE. The trim removed 2 bases at V and 1 base at J, leaving 3 bases unmatched. The CDR3 covers 15 residues. CDR3 nucleotide sequence: TGTGCCAGCAGCTTCCGGGGACTAGCGTCCTACGAGCAGTACTTC. Its protein is CASSFRGLASYEQYF.

V gene TRBV30 combines with J gene TRBJ1-5, with a weak D call TRBD1 (5 bases). This CDR3 is 13 amino acids long. Trimming removed 1 base from V and 5 bases from J, with 9 bases in between. CDR1 is GTSNPN and CDR2 is SVGIG in the germline V gene (reference sequence). The CDR3, as DNA: TGTGCCTGGAGTGGGGGGATTTATCAGCCCCAGCATTTT. Encoded protein: CAWSGGIYQPQHF.